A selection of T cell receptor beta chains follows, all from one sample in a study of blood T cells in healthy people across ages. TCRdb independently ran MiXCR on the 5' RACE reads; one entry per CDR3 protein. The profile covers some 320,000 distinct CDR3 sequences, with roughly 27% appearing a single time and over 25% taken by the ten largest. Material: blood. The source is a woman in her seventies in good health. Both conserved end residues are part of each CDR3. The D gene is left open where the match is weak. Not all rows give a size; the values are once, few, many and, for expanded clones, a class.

TGTGCCAGCAGCTTACAGATTGAGCAGTTCTTC | CASSLQIEQFF | TRBJ2-1 | - | - | TRBV7-2
TGTGCCAACAGCGGGAGTTGCGATGAGCAGTTCTTC | CANSGSCDEQFF | TRBJ2-1 | TRBD2 | - | TRBV28
TGTGCCAGCAGCGTGGGCGGTTTAGATCGAGCTTTCTTT | CASSVGGLDRAFF | TRBJ1-1 | - | few | TRBV9
TGTGCCAGCAGTCCGGGACAGTCAGGGTCGAATGAAGAACTGTTTTTT | CASSPGQSGSNEELFF | TRBJ1-4 | TRBD1 | - | TRBV12-3/TRBV12-4
TGCAGCGTTGGTATAGGCTTGGGACAGGGAAACATTGGGCAGTTCTTC | CSVGIGLGQGNIGQFF | TRBJ2-1 | TRBD1 | - | TRBV29-1
TGTGCCAGCAGTTACGACCTCTTGAAGGCCCAGTACTTC | CASSYDLLKAQYF | TRBJ2-5 | - | - | TRBV6-6
TGCGCCAGCAGCTTGACCGGGGGGAGCGTTGGACTGTTTTTT | CASSLTGGSVGLFF | TRBJ1-4 | - | - | TRBV5-1
TGTGCCAGCAGCCAATCCCCCGGGACGGGAAACACCATATATTTT | CASSQSPGTGNTIYF | TRBJ1-3 | - | many | TRBV4-2
TGCGCCAGCAGCTTGGCCGGTAGCGGGAGGAGCGCAGATACGCAGTATTTT | CASSLAGSGRSADTQYF | TRBJ2-3 | TRBD2 | - | TRBV5-1
TGCAGCGTGAGGCGGCTAGCGGGAGCAGATACGCAGTATTTT | CSVRRLAGADTQYF | TRBJ2-3 | TRBD2 | - | TRBV29-1
TGCGCCAGCAGCTTGGAAGGGGACTATGGCTACACCTTC | CASSLEGDYGYTF | TRBJ1-2 | - | many | TRBV5-1
TGCAGTGCTAGCTCCCAGGTAGGGGGCTATGGCTACACCTTC | CSASSQVGGYGYTF | TRBJ1-2 | - | once | TRBV20-1
TGTGCCAGCAGCGTAAGTCCAGGGACCCAAGAGACCCAGTACTTC | CASSVSPGTQETQYF | TRBJ2-5 | - | few | TRBV9
TGTGCCAGCAGCTCCCCCGTGAACGCCAATGAGCAGTTCTTC | CASSSPVNANEQFF | TRBJ2-1 | - | few | TRBV7-9
TGTGCCAGCATCGCTCGGGACAGGGGAGTTGGAAACACCATATATTTT | CASIARDRGVGNTIYF | TRBJ1-3 | TRBD1 | - | TRBV28
TGCAGCGTTGAAGGTATCCAGGGGGCTTATACCTTC | CSVEGIQGAYTF | TRBJ1-2 | TRBD1 | many | TRBV29-1
TGCGCCAGCAGACTTACAGGTGCCTCTGGGGCCAACGTCCTGACTTTC | CASRLTGASGANVLTF | TRBJ2-6 | - | - | TRBV5-1
TGTGCCAGCAGTTATTTCTGGAATACTGAAGCTTCCTTT | CASSYFWNTEASF | TRBJ1-1 | - | - | TRBV6-5
TGTGCCAGCTCCCAGACCGGGGCCAAAAATCAGCCCCAGCATTTT | CASSQTGAKNQPQHF | TRBJ1-5 | - | - | TRBV28
TGTGCCAGCAGCTTAGCAGGGAATTTAGAGACCCAGTACTTC | CASSLAGNLETQYF | TRBJ2-5 | - | - | TRBV7-9
TGTGCCAGCAGTGATTGGCGGTACGAGCAGTACTTC | CASSDWRYEQYF | TRBJ2-7 | - | - | TRBV2
TGTGCCAGCAGTGAACCACTAGCGGGAGTTGAGCAGTTCTTC | CASSEPLAGVEQFF | TRBJ2-1 | TRBD2 | - | TRBV2
TGCGCCAGCAGTGTAGGCGGGGCCTTCTACAATGAGCAGTTCTTC | CASSVGGAFYNEQFF | TRBJ2-1 | - | - | TRBV10-2
TGTGCCACCAGCAGAGATTGGACACCCTACAATGAGCAGTTCTTC | CATSRDWTPYNEQFF | TRBJ2-1 | - | - | TRBV15
TGCAGTGCTAGAATCGCCTTTTACTCCTACAATGAGCAGTTCTTC | CSARIAFYSYNEQFF | TRBJ2-1 | - | - | TRBV20-1
TGTGCCATCAGACAAAGAGCAGAAACCGGGGAGCTGTTTTTT | CAIRQRAETGELFF | TRBJ2-2 | - | - | TRBV10-3
TGTGCCAGCAGTTCTGGACTAGTCGGAGAGACCCAGTACTTC | CASSSGLVGETQYF | TRBJ2-5 | TRBD2 | few | TRBV11-2
TGTGCCAGTAGTCCACTAGCGGGTAGAGGTGGGTATGACCAGTTCTTC | CASSPLAGRGGYDQFF | TRBJ2-1 | TRBD2 | once | TRBV19
TGTGCCATCAGAAAGACCCCGGGACAGGGGACCCAGTACTTC | CAIRKTPGQGTQYF | TRBJ2-5 | TRBD1 | few | TRBV10-3
TGTGCCAGCAGGGGACTAGCGGGACAGAGCTCCTACAATGAGCAGTTCTTC | CASRGLAGQSSYNEQFF | TRBJ2-1 | TRBD2 | few | TRBV28
TGCAGCACCAGGGAAAACACCGGGGAGCTGTTTTTT | CSTRENTGELFF | TRBJ2-2 | - | few | TRBV29-1
TGTGCCAGCAGCTGGGGCCCTTGGGACACTGAAGCTTTCTTT | CASSWGPWDTEAFF | TRBJ1-1 | - | - | TRBV11-1
TGTGCCAGTAGGGGGGACCTTCACACAGATACGCAGTATTTT | CASRGDLHTDTQYF | TRBJ2-3 | - | - | TRBV2
TGTGCCAGCAGTTCGGGGGAGGGCCTCTGGGAGGCCCAGTACTTC | CASSSGEGLWEAQYF | TRBJ2-5 | TRBD2 | - | TRBV28
TGCAGCATAGGGACAGGGCACTCCTACGAGCAGTACTTC | CSIGTGHSYEQYF | TRBJ2-7 | TRBD1 | few | TRBV29-1
TGCAGCGTTTCCACAGGGTCTACAGATACGCAGTATTTT | CSVSTGSTDTQYF | TRBJ2-3 | - | - | TRBV29-1